This entry lists 18 T cell receptor beta chains sequenced from one sample in a study of blood T cell repertoires in COVID-19. Assay: immunoSEQ multiplex PCR; the TCRdb copy retains only in-frame clones and omits some. The sample yields approximately 350,000 clones, around 88% seen once. The material sequenced was peripheral blood. These TCRs come from a woman aged 55 to 70 with COVID-19, enrolled during active disease.

The chain has TRBV19 and TRBJ1-2; 8 bases align to TRBD1. The CDR3 spans 14 residues. The V and J ends lost 6 bases and 2 bases, in that order; junction bases with no gene match: 5. Germline V gene sequence: CDR1 LNHDA, CDR2 SQIVND (reference sequence). The DNA of the CDR3 is TGTGCCAGTAGCCTCGACAGGGGCAACTATGGCTACACCTTC. Protein product: CASSLDRGNYGYTF.

In nucleotides, the CDR3 is TGTGCCAGCAGTTATGGACAGGGGTCACCGAACACTGAAGCTTTCTTT. This gives the protein CASSYGQGSPNTEAFF. The chain is built from TRBV27 and TRBJ1-1; TRBD1 agrees at 9 bases. The ends lost 4 bases at V and 1 base at J; junction bases unmatched: 7. The germline V gene has CDR1 MNHEY and CDR2 SMNVEV (reference sequence). This CDR3 is 16 amino acids long.

The sample holds one count of this clone. The chain employs TRBV10-3 and TRBJ2-3; D is unclear. This CDR3 contains 12 residues. V dropped 6 bases and J dropped 0 bases, with 4 bases sitting between them. Germline CDR1 ENHRY, CDR2 SYGVKD. CDR3 protein: CAISGSTDTQYF. For the CDR3, the DNA is TGTGCCATCAGCGGGAGCACAGATACGCAGTATTTT.

The gene calls are TRBV6-6 and TRBJ2-4; 11 nucleotides agree with TRBD2. The CDR3 spans 16 residues. V dropped 6 bases and J dropped 3; count of bases not matched to a gene: 7. Germline CDR1 reads MNHNY; CDR2 reads SVGAGI (reference sequence). As DNA, the CDR3 is TGTGCCAGCAGGTCCCCTAGCGGGGGGTACAAAAACATTCAGTACTTC. This sequence encodes CASRSPSGGYKNIQYF.

This chain links TRBV9 with TRBJ1-2, with D perhaps matching TRBD1 (6 bases). V lost 5 bases, J lost 0 bases, and 11 bases lay in between. The CDR3 contains 14 residues. From germline, CDR1 is SGDLS and CDR2 YYNGEE. This CDR3 is CASRGTGPNYGYTF. CDR3 coding DNA: TGTGCCAGCAGGGGAACAGGGCCTAACTATGGCTACACCTTC.

This chain links TRBV27 with TRBJ2-5, with D perhaps matching TRBD2 (5 bases). This CDR3 has 14 residues. Germline CDR1 and CDR2: MNHEY and SMNVEV (reference sequence). V lost 5 bases to trimming and J lost 3 bases, with 13 bases between them. Here the CDR3 reads CASSIGMREETQYF. The CDR3 DNA is TGTGCCAGCAGTATAGGGATGAGGGAAGAGACCCAGTACTTC.

The rearrangement joins TRBV6-5 to TRBJ2-1; 7 bases line up with TRBD2. The CDR3 is 16 amino acids. Unmatched junction bases numbered 7, after V lost 4 bases and J lost 1 base. Germline V gene lookup returns CDR1 MNHEY and CDR2 SVGAGI. The CDR3 is CASSSRTRRSYNEQFF. The CDR3 DNA reads TGTGCCAGCAGTTCCCGGACTAGGAGGTCCTACAATGAGCAGTTCTTC.

Notes on this clone: Germline and junction disagree at one end, which may indicate a read error. The CDR3 region is CAWGVKGEETQYF. CDR3 sequence (DNA): TGTGCCTGGGGTGTTAAGGGGGAAGAGACCCAGTACTTC. The genes are TRBV30 and TRBJ2-5; D possibly corresponds to TRBD1 (6 bases). Germline CDR1 and CDR2: GTSNPN and SVGIG (reference sequence). The CDR3 runs to 13 residues.

The V and J genes are TRBV11-2 and TRBJ2-7; no clear D. V was clipped by 3 bases and J by 9 bases, with 21 bases between them. Per germline, CDR1 SGHAT and CDR2 FQNNGV. The CDR3 length is 15 residues. CDR3 loop: CASSLFTPSEASQYF. In DNA, the CDR3 is TGTGCCAGCAGCTTGTTCACCCCCTCCGAGGCGTCGCAGTACTTC.

This chain uses TRBV5-1 with TRBJ2-1, with TRBD2 matching over 16 bases. Per the germline V gene, CDR1 is SGHRS and CDR2 is YFSETQ. The CDR3 length is 20 residues. V lost 4 bases and J lost 2; bases outside the gene matches: 12. For the CDR3, the DNA is TGCGCCAGCAGCACCTACCCGGGACTAGCGGGGGGGGGAACCTACAATGAGCAGTTCTTC. Amino acids: CASSTYPGLAGGGTYNEQFF.

The chain is built from TRBV10-3 and TRBJ1-2, with D possibly matching TRBD1 (5 bases). The CDR3 loop spans 15 amino acids. Germline V gene sequence: CDR1 ENHRY, CDR2 SYGVKD. V lost 0 bases, J lost 4 bases, and 12 bases lay in between. The CDR3 sequence is CAISESRQGGYGYTF. The CDR3 DNA reads TGTGCCATCAGTGAGTCGCGTCAGGGAGGCTATGGCTACACCTTC.

This rearrangement joins TRBV5-4 to TRBJ2-2, with D maybe TRBD2 (6 bases). There are 16 residues in the CDR3. CDR1 is SGHNT and CDR2 is YYREEE in the germline V gene (reference sequence). Trimming left V 3 bases short and J 2 bases short, with 14 bases between. CDR3 sequence (DNA): TGTGCCAGCAGCTGGCCTGGCGGGGTTAACACCGGGGAGCTGTTTTTT. It specifies CASSWPGGVNTGELFF.

The rearrangement uses TRBV14 and TRBJ2-7; a weak D match, TRBD2 (6 bases). Trimming cost V 0 bases and J 7 bases, with 10 bases left between them. Germline V gene sequence: CDR1 SGHDN, CDR2 FVKESK. CDR3 length: 13 amino acids. The chain's CDR3 is CASSQDLAREQYF. DNA for the CDR3: TGTGCCAGCAGCCAAGATCTAGCGAGGGAGCAGTACTTC.

The chain links TRBV27 to TRBJ1-6; the D is unclear. Germline CDR1 and CDR2: MNHEY and SMNVEV (reference sequence). This CDR3 region has 16 residues. Between the trimmed V and J ends, which lost 0 bases and 7 bases, there was a span of 13 bases. CDR3 DNA: TGTGCCAGCAGTTTATCTGGGTTGAGAGGGAATTCACCCCTCCACTTT. Translated: CASSLSGLRGNSPLHF.

The chain recombines TRBV7-2 with TRBJ2-3; TRBD2 agrees at 7 bases. CDR3 length: 16 amino acids. The germline gives CDR1 SGHTA, CDR2 FQGNSA. V trimming: 3 bases; J trimming: 0 bases; junction bases outside the gene matches: 6. CDR3 protein: CASSFQTSLSTDTQYF. CDR3 DNA sequence: TGTGCCAGCAGCTTTCAGACTAGCCTTAGCACAGATACGCAGTATTTT. Complete variable domain (other parts from reference TRBV7-2 and TRBJ2-3): GAGVSQSPSNKVTEKGKDVELRCDPISGHTALYWYRQSLGQGLEFLIYFQGNSAPDKSGLPSDRFSAERTGGSVSTLTIQRTQQEDSAVYLCASSFQTSLSTDTQYFGPGTRLTVL.

The V call is TRBV7-8, the J call TRBJ1-2; TRBD1 matches 8 bases. Germline V lookup: CDR1 SGHVS, CDR2 FQNEAQ. There are 14 residues in the CDR3. Trimming at V came to 5 bases and at J to 0 bases, leaving 2 bases not matched to a gene. As DNA, the CDR3 is TGTGCCAGCAGCACGGACAGGGCTAACTATGGCTACACCTTC. Its translation is CASSTDRANYGYTF.

In DNA, the CDR3 is TGTGCCAGCAGCTTGGGCCTAAGGGAGCTCAGCGGGGAGCTGTTTTTT. It specifies CASSLGLRELSGELFF. This chain links TRBV7-9 with TRBJ2-2; maybe TRBD2 (5 bases). The CDR3 runs to 16 residues. Germline CDR1 is SEHNR and CDR2 is FQNEAQ (reference sequence). Between the trimmed V and J ends, which lost 3 bases and 7 bases, there was a span of 18 bases.

This chain links TRBV7-9 with TRBJ1-1, with D unresolved. V was cut by 3 bases and J by 0 bases, with 5 bases left in between. Germline CDR1 SEHNR, CDR2 FQNEAQ (reference sequence). The CDR3 runs to 13 residues. The DNA of the CDR3 is TGTGCCAGCAGCTTGGAGATGAACACTGAAGCTTTCTTT. This codes for CASSLEMNTEAFF.